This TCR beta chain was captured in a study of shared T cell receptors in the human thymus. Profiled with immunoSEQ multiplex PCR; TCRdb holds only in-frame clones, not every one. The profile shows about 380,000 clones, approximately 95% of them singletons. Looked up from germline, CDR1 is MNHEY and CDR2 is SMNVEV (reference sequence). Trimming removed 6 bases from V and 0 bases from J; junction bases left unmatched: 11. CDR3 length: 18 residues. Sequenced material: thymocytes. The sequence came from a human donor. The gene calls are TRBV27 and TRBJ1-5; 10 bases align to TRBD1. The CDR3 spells CASRGLRDRGTSNQPQHF. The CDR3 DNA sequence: TGTGCCAGCAGGGGGCTCCGGGACAGGGGAACTAGCAATCAGCCCCAGCATTTT.